A selection of T cell receptor beta chains follows, all from one sample in a study of shared clonotypes between healthy human individuals. Sequencing used immunoSEQ multiplex PCR; TCRdb keeps in-frame clones, though not all of them. There are roughly 2,000,000 clones in the sample; roughly 95% occur only once, and more than 1.5% lies in the top ten. The sequencing input was naive CD8+ T cells from PBMCs. These TCRs come from a man aged 18 to 35 in good health. Some clones in this sample may be carry-over from other donors' samples. The CDR3 runs from the conserved cysteine through the conserved F or W. The D gene is left open where the match is weak. Clone size is stated in some rows and not others, as once, few, many or a class when expanded.

d_gene	v_gene	abundance	j_gene	CDR3aa	CDR3nt
.	TRBV6-6	.	TRBJ2-7	CASSLDRSYEQYF	TGTGCCAGCAGTTTGGACCGATCCTACGAGCAGTACTTC
.	TRBV27	.	TRBJ2-4	CASSLSGPRGWNIQYF	TGTGCCAGCAGTTTATCGGGCCCCCGGGGATGGAACATTCAGTACTTC
.	TRBV13	.	TRBJ2-6	CASSLGLGNSGANVLTF	TGTGCCAGCAGCTTAGGCCTAGGGAACTCTGGGGCCAACGTCCTGACTTTC
TRBD2	TRBV10-3	.	TRBJ2-7	CAISEPNLAGSSYEQYF	TGTGCCATCAGTGAACCTAATCTAGCGGGGAGCTCCTACGAGCAGTACTTC
.	TRBV9	.	TRBJ1-4	CASSAHPATNEKLFF	TGTGCCAGCAGCGCACACCCTGCAACTAATGAAAAACTGTTTTTT
TRBD1	TRBV7-8	.	TRBJ2-7	CASSPLGTGTYEQYF	TGTGCCAGCAGCCCTCTGGGGACAGGTACCTACGAGCAGTACTTC
.	TRBV4-3	few	TRBJ2-7	CASSQDLGVGYEQYF	TGCGCCAGCAGCCAAGATCTTGGGGTGGGCTACGAGCAGTACTTC
TRBD2	TRBV7-6	once	TRBJ2-1	CASSFLTSGRNPYNEQFF	TGTGCCAGCAGCTTTTTGACTAGCGGGAGAAATCCCTACAATGAGCAGTTCTTC
.	TRBV19	few	TRBJ2-1	CASSIGYNEQFF	TGTGCCAGTAGTATAGGTTACAATGAGCAGTTCTTC
TRBD1	TRBV28	.	TRBJ2-2	CASSSPRTGAFANTGELFF	TGTGCCAGCAGTTCACCCAGGACAGGGGCGTTCGCGAACACCGGGGAGCTGTTTTTT
.	TRBV15	.	TRBJ2-5	CATSPGGGAETQYF	TGTGCCACCAGCCCCGGCGGCGGGGCGGAGACCCAGTACTTC